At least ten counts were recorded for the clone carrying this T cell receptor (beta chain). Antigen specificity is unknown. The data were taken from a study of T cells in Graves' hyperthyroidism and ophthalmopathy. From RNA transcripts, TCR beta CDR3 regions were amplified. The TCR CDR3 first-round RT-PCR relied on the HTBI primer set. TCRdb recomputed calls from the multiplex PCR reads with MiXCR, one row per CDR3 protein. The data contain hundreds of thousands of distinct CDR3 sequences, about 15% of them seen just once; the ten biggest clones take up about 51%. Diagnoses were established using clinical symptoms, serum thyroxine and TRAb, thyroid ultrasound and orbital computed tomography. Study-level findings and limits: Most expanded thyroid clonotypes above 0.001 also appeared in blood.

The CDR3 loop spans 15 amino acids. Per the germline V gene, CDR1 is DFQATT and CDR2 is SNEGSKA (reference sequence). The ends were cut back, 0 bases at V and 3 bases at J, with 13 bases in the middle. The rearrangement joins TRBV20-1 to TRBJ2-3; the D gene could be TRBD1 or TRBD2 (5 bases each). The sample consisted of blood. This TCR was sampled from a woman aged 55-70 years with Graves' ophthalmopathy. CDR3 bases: TGCAGTGCTAGAGATCGTCGGGGCTTTACAGATACGCAGTATTTT. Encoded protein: CSARDRRGFTDTQYF.